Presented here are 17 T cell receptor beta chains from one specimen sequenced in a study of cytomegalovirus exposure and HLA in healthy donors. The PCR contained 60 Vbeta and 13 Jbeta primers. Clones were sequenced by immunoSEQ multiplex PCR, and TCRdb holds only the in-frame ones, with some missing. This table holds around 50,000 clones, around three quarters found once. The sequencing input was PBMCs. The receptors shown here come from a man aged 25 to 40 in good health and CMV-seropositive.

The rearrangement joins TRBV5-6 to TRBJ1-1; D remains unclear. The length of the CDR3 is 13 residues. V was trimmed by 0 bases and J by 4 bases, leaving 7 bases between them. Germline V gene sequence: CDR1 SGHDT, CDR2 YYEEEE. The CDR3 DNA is TGTGCCAGCAGCTTGGCGGGAATCACTGAAGCTTTCTTT. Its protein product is CASSLAGITEAFF.

The CDR3 region has the DNA TGTGCCAGCAGCTTAGAAGGCAGGGGGCGTATTGGCTACACCTTC. Amino acids: CASSLEGRGRIGYTF. The rearrangement links TRBV7-9 to TRBJ1-2; 8 bases agree with TRBD1. J lost 7 bases, V lost 1 base, and 8 bases had no gene match. The CDR3 contains 15 residues. The germline V gene has CDR1 SEHNR and CDR2 FQNEAQ (reference sequence).

The CDR3 here is CASSPSTVISYEQYF. The CDR3 bases are TGTGCCAGCAGTCCCAGTACAGTAATCTCCTACGAGCAGTACTTC. The chain has TRBV27 and TRBJ2-5; no clear D. The J call may be wrong; the DNA end is better matched by TRBJ2-7. Germline lookup yields CDR1 MNHEY and CDR2 SMNVEV (reference sequence). The CDR3 spans 15 residues.

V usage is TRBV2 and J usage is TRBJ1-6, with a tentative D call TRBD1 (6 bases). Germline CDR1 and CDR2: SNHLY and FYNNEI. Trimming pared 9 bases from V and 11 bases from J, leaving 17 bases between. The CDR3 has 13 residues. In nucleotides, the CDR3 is TGTGCCAGTCGAATGGTGGGGGGGCCACCCCTCCACTTT. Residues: CASRMVGGPPLHF.

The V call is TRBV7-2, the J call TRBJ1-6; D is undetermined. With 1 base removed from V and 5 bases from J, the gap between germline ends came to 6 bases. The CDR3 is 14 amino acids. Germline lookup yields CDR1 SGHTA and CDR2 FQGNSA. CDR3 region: CASSLVSNNSPLHF. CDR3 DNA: TGTGCCAGCAGCTTAGTCAGTAATAATTCACCCCTCCACTTT.

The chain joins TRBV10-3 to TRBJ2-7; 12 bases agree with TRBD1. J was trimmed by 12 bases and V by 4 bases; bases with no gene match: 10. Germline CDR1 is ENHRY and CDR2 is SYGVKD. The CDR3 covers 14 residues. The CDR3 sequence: CAISVRDRGRKLYF. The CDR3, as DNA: TGTGCCATCAGTGTCCGGGACAGGGGGCGCAAATTGTACTTC.

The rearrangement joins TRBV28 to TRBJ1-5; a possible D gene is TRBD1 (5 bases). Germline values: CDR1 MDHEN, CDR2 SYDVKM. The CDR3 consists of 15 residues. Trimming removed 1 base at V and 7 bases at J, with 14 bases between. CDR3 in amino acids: CASSLSVGVGQPQHF. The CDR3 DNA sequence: TGTGCCAGCAGTTTATCGGTAGGGGTTGGGCAGCCCCAGCATTTT.

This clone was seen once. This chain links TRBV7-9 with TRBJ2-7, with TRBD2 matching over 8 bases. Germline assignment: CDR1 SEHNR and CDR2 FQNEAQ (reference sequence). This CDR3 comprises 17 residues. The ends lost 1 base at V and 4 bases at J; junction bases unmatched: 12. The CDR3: CASSLGAAGGAGYEQYF. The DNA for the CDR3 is TGTGCCAGCAGCTTAGGGGCGGCGGGGGGCGCAGGGTACGAGCAGTACTTC. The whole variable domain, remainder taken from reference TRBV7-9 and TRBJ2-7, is DTGVSQNPRHKITKRGQNVTFRCDPISEHNRLYWYRQTLGQGPEFLTYFQNEAQLEKSRLLSDRFSAERPKGSFSTLEIQRTEQGDSAMYLCASSLGAAGGAGYEQYFGPGTRLTVT.

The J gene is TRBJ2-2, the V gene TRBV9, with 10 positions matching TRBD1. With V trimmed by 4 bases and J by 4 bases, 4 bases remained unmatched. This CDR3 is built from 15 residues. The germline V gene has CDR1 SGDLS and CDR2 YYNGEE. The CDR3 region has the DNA TGTGCCAGCAGCCCCCGGACAGGGGGCACCGGGGAGCTGTTTTTT. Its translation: CASSPRTGGTGELFF.

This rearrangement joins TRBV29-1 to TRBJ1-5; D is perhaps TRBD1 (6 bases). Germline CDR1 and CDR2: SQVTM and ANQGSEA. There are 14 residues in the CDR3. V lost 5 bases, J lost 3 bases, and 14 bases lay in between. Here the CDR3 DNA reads TGCAGCGTTAGTACAGGGTGGGCCAATCAGCCCCAGCATTTT. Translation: CSVSTGWANQPQHF.

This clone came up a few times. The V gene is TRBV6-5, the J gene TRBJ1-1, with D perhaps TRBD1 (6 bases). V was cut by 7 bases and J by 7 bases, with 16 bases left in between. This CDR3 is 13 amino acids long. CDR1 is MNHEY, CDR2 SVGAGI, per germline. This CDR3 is CASTLGHGGEAFF. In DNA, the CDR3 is TGTGCCAGCACATTGGGACACGGCGGTGAAGCTTTCTTT.

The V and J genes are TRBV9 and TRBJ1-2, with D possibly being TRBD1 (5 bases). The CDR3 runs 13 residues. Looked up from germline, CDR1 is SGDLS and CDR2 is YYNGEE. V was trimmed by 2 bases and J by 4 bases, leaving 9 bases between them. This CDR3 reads CASSVGGSYGYTF. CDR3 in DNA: TGTGCCAGCAGCGTGGGGGGGAGCTATGGCTACACCTTC. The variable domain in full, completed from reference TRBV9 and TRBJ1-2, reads DSGVTQTPKHLITATGQRVTLRCSPRSGDLSVYWYQQSLDQGLQFLIQYYNGEERAKGNILERFSAQQFPDLHSELNLSSLELGDSALYFCASSVGGSYGYTFGSGTRLTVV.

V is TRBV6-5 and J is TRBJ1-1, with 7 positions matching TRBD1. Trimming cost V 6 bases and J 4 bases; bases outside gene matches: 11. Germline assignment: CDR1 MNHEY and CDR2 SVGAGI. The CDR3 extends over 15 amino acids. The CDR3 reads CASRYEGGAGTEAFF. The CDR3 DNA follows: TGTGCCAGCAGGTACGAAGGGGGCGCGGGCACTGAAGCTTTCTTT.

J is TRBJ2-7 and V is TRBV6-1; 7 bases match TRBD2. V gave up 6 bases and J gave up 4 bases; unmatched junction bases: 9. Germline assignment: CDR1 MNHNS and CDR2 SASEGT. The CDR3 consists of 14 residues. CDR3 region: CASSPGLGLYEQYF. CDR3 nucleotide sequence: TGTGCCAGCAGCCCTGGACTAGGTTTGTACGAGCAGTACTTC.

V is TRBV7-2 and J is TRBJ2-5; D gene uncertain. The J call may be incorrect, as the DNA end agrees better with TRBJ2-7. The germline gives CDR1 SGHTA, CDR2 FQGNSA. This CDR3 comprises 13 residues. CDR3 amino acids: CASSRYTAYEQYF. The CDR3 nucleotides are TGTGCCAGCAGCCGTTATACAGCCTACGAGCAGTACTTC.

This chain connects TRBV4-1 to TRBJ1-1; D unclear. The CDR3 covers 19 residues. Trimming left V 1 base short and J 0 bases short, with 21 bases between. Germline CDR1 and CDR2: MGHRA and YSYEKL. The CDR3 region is CASSQARDSIGLLNTEAFF. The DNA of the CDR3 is TGCGCCAGCAGCCAAGCGCGGGATTCAATAGGGCTTTTGAACACTGAAGCTTTCTTT.

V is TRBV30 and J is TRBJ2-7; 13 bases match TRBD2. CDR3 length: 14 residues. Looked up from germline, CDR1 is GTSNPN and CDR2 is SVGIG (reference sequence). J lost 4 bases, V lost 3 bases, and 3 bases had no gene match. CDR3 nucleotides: TGTGCCTGGAGGACTAGCGGGGGGTGGTACGAGCAGTACTTC. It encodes CAWRTSGGWYEQYF.